This T cell receptor (beta chain) stems from a study of PD-L1 blockade in urothelial cancer. Study-wide context: Samples came from 3 weeks, at the second dose, and 6 weeks into treatment. Among blood samples, the median T cell count was some 150,000. Study observations and caveats: More expansion of tumor-associated blood clones, seen at 3 weeks, marked durable-benefit patients.

Sequencing was performed with immunoSEQ multiplex PCR; in TCRdb, only in-frame clones are kept and a portion is missing. The top ten clones hold less than 3% of a sample with 45,000 to 60,000 clones, 88% of them seen once. The sample's time point: peripheral blood 6 weeks after treatment start. The cohort comprised individuals with locally advanced or metastatic urothelial carcinoma. This CDR3 is 17 amino acids long. Germline lookup yields CDR1 SGHRS and CDR2 YFSETQ. Trimming cost V 0 bases and J 0 bases, with 15 bases left between them. To note about this clone: Its cognate antigen is unknown.

This sequence originates from a man between 60 and 75 years old with urothelial cancer. This specimen consisted of PBMCs, obtained around atezolizumab (anti-PD-L1) treatment. This chain links TRBV5-1 with TRBJ1-2; D may be TRBD1 (5 bases). The CDR3 protein is CASSLEGAPTSNYGYTF. CDR3 in DNA: TGCGCCAGCAGCTTGGAAGGGGCCCCTACCTCTAACTATGGCTACACCTTC.